This is a list of T cell receptor beta chains from one sample in a study of T cell repertoires in cytomegalovirus infection. A single record per CDR3 protein comes from TCRdb applying MiXCR to the reads. The sample records 97,000 or so distinct CDR3 sequences, about 15% being singletons. Sequencing used PBMCs. These receptor sequences come from a human donor in good health (CMV status not recorded). Some clones in this sample may be carry-over from other donors' samples. CDR3s include the opening cysteine and the closing phenylalanine or tryptophan. D genes are given only for firm matches. Rows give clone size only sometimes, using once, few, many, or a class for an expanded clone.

19	TRBV12-3/TRBV12-4	many	TRBJ1-5	-	TGTGCCAGCAGTTTAAGTCCCGGAGCGGGGCCGGGGGGCAATCAGCCCCAGCATTTT	CASSLSPGAGPGGNQPQHF
12	TRBV10-3	-	TRBJ2-1	-	TGTGCCTCGTCGACGGGCTACAATGAGCAGTTCTTC	CASSTGYNEQFF
15	TRBV2	-	TRBJ1-6	TRBD1	TGTGCCAGCAGTGTGGGACAGCTCTATAATTCACCCCTCCACTTT	CASSVGQLYNSPLHF
14	TRBV10-3	few	TRBJ2-5	-	TGTGCCATCAGTTGGACGCGTTCCCAAGAGACCCAGTACTTC	CAISWTRSQETQYF
13	TRBV12-3/TRBV12-4	few	TRBJ2-1	TRBD1	TGTGCCAGCAGTTTTAGCAGGGGGCATGAGCAGTTCTTC	CASSFSRGHEQFF
14	TRBV6-2/TRBV6-3	many	TRBJ2-3	-	TGTGCCAGCAGTTACTCGGATAGAACAAATACGCAGTATTTT	CASSYSDRTNTQYF
16	TRBV5-6	few	TRBJ1-1	TRBD1	TGTGCCAGCACCTGGGACAGGGGGGACATGAACACTGAAGCTTTCTTT	CASTWDRGDMNTEAFF
14	TRBV27	-	TRBJ1-1	-	TGTGCCAGCAGTTTATCTACCGGCTCCACTGAAGCTTTCTTT	CASSLSTGSTEAFF
13	TRBV7-2	many	TRBJ1-2	TRBD1	TGTGCCAGCAGCTTATCATGGACAGGGGCAGGTACCTTC	CASSLSWTGAGTF
14	TRBV6-4	many	TRBJ2-3	-	TGTGCCAGCAGTGACGGACTGGGCACAGATACGCAGTATTTT	CASSDGLGTDTQYF
15	TRBV4-3	-	TRBJ2-7	TRBD1	TGCGACCGCAGCCAAGAGGGACAGGGAACCTACGAGCAGTACTTC	CDRSQEGQGTYEQYF
16	TRBV15	-	TRBJ1-5	-	TGTGCCACCAGCAGAGATCGGGGGAGGGGCAATCAGCCCCAGCATTTT	CATSRDRGRGNQPQHF
14	TRBV28	many	TRBJ1-1	TRBD1	TGTGCCAGCAGTCCGCCGGACAGGCGTACCGAAGCTTTCTTT	CASSPPDRRTEAFF
15	TRBV7-9	many	TRBJ1-2	-	TGTGCCAGCAGCTCCTCGGCGGGGACTCGGTATGGCTACACCTTC	CASSSSAGTRYGYTF
16	TRBV15	-	TRBJ2-1	TRBD2	TGTGCCACCAGCCGCCGCGGCGGGGGGGCCCACAATGAGCAGTTCTTC	CATSRRGGGAHNEQFF
16	TRBV28	-	TRBJ1-2	-	TGTGCCAGCAGTTTACCCGGACAGCAAGCTAACTATGGCTACACCTTC	CASSLPGQQANYGYTF
13	TRBV7-6	-	TRBJ1-2	-	TGTGCCAGCAGCTTAGTTGTGGGAGATGGCTACACCTTC	CASSLVVGDGYTF
16	TRBV12-3/TRBV12-4	-	TRBJ1-3	TRBD1	TGTGCCAGCAGTCCCCGGGACAGGAGCTCTGGAAACACCATATATTTT	CASSPRDRSSGNTIYF
13	TRBV7-2	many	TRBJ2-1	TRBD1	TGTGCCAGCAGCTTATTACAGGGGAATGAGCAGTTCTTC	CASSLLQGNEQFF
14	TRBV6-1	few	TRBJ1-5	TRBD1	TGTGCCAGCAGGGTAGGACAGGTCGGACAGCCCCAGCATTTT	CASRVGQVGQPQHF
14	TRBV28	-	TRBJ1-2	TRBD1	TGTGCCAGCAGAGCCGGGACAGCAAACTATGGCTACACCTTC	CASRAGTANYGYTF
15	TRBV6-1	many	TRBJ1-1	-	TGTGCCAGCAGTGGCTCGGGGGGCCAGAACACTGAAGCTTTCTTT	CASSGSGGQNTEAFF
15	TRBV10-3	many	TRBJ1-2	-	TGTGCCATCAGTGATCGGAGCCTATCTTTCTATGGCTACACCTTC	CAISDRSLSFYGYTF
11	TRBV29-1	few	TRBJ1-2	-	TGCAGCGTTGGGTTGGATTATGGCTACACCTTC	CSVGLDYGYTF
19	TRBV4-1	-	TRBJ2-2	-	TGCGCCAGCAGCCAAGAAGGTCGAGGGGGGACTACTTACACCGGGGAGCTGTTTTTT	CASSQEGRGGTTYTGELFF
11	TRBV9	-	TRBJ1-2	-	TGTGCCAGCAGCCTTCACTATGGCTACACCTTC	CASSLHYGYTF
15	TRBV7-2	many	TRBJ2-2	TRBD1	TGTGCCAGCAGCTTAAGGACAGGCGGTACCGGGGAGCTGTTTTTT	CASSLRTGGTGELFF